The clone carrying this TCR beta chain occurred a few times. The antigen is undetermined. This sample is part of a study of beta chain features in type 1 diabetes. Study-level points and caveats: Shortening that was moderate but significant affected the TCRB CDR3s of Type 1 diabetes patients in all four CD4+ subsets. Compared to healthy donors, patients appeared to have naive, central memory and Treg TCRB repertoires that were more alike. Lower insertion and higher deletion counts appeared at VDJ junctions in type 1 diabetes patients.

Reverse transcription of all isolated RNA meant that expressed TCRB transcripts were sequenced. Reads from naive, central memory and regulatory T cell samples averaged around 3.5 million. Generated by immunoSEQ multiplex PCR, the TCRdb table keeps only in-frame clones and is missing some. Of some 290,000 clones listed, 13% to 15% are singletons. Trimming took off 6 bases at V and 5 bases at J, with 21 bases between the two ends. The CDR3 has 15 amino acids. Germline V gives CDR1 GTSNPN, CDR2 SVGIG (reference sequence). Sorted CD4+ subsets: naive, central memory, regulatory, stem cell-like memory (CD45RO/CCR7/CD25/CD127/CD95/CD27 panel).

The V and J genes are TRBV30 and TRBJ2-3; possibly TRBD2 for D (6 bases). The clonotype originates from a man aged 25 to 40 with type 1 diabetes. Material: naive CD4+ T cells from blood. The CDR3 loop is CACGGPTLSGDTQYF. CDR3 DNA: TGTGCCTGCGGGGGTCCGACCCTAAGTGGAGATACGCAGTATTTT. Full variable domain (outside the CDR3, taken from reference TRBV30 and TRBJ2-3): SQTIHQWPATLVQPVGSPLSLECTVEGTSNPNLYWYRQAAGRGLQLLFYSVGIGQISSEVPQNLSASRPQDRQFILSSKKLLLSDSGFYLCACGGPTLSGDTQYFGPGTRLTVL.